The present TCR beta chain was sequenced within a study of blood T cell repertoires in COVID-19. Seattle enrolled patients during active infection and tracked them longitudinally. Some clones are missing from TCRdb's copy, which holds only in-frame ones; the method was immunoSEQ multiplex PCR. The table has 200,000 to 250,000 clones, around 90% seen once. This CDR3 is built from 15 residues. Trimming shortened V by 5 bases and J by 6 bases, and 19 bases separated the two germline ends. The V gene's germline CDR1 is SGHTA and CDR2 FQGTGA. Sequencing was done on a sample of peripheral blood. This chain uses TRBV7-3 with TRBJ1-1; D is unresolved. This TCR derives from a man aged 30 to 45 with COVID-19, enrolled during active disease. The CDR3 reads CASSDRVGRVAEAFF. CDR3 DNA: TGTGCCAGCAGCGATCGAGTGGGTCGGGTCGCTGAAGCTTTCTTT.